This T cell receptor (beta chain) was documented in a study of beta chain features in type 1 diabetes (dated 2018 in TCRdb). With regard to the full study: Patients and healthy donors did not differ in mean age, gender distribution, total cell number or subset yield. A total of around 110,000,000 sorted cells were examined across all samples, and RNA yield correlated strongly with the number of cells per subset. In the study, recently diagnosed type 1 diabetes patients and matched healthy donors were compared on the TCRB repertoires of their sorted circulating CD4+ T cell subsets. Regulatory and stem cell-like memory subsets were obtained from only 8 patients and roughly eight healthy donors, while naive and central memory subsets were obtained from all 30 or so donors. What the research found in general, with its limitations: Because cDNA was sequenced instead of genomic DNA, activated cells with high expression could be over-represented, although the groups did not differ in activation or CD3 levels. A moderate but significant shortening of TCRB CDR3 length was observed in type 1 diabetes patients in all four CD4+ subsets. The naive, central memory and regulatory TCRB repertoires appeared to resemble one another more closely among patients than among healthy donors. PCR might favor shorter templates, but patient and control samples were amplified and corrected together, so any skew would affect both groups equally. Because small numbers of individuals were included in the HLA sub-analyses, any influence of HLA type on TCRB rearrangement was left unresolved. At VDJ recombination sites, patients with type 1 diabetes made fewer insertions and deleted more nucleotides, a pattern implying thymic rearrangement abnormalities.

From each donor, a single peripheral blood sample of 100 to 150 mL on average was drawn into heparinised tubes. A BD FACSAria II and a panel including CD45RO, CCR7, CD25, CD127, CD95 and CD27 were used to sort naive, central memory, regulatory and stem cell-like memory CD4+ T cells. All sorted populations exceeded 98% purity. PBMCs were separated immediately by Lymphoprep density gradient centrifugation and were stained directly, without being cultured. Samples were stained and sorted in pairs, with one healthy donor and one patient per experiment, so that batch effects were minimized. Taken from the germline V gene, the CDR1 and CDR2 loops are SGHRS and YFSETQ. V and J are trimmed by 4 bases and 3 bases, and the gene matches miss 7 bases of the junction. The CDR3 holds 14 amino acids from the cysteine to the phenylalanine. The kept DNA is CDR3 alone, 42 bases in frame from the first base. Of note for this clone: No antigen is known for it. Base quality data are lacking; no much larger clone is found one base away.

The entire amount of isolated RNA was reverse transcribed using the High Capacity cDNA Reverse Transcription Kit, so the sequenced TCRB transcripts were expressed ones. Naive, central memory and regulatory T cell samples underwent deep immunoSEQ sequencing, averaging about 3.57 million total reads per sample. Sorted cells were lysed in RLT buffer, and RNA was extracted using DNase-treated RNeasy Micro or Mini kits according to cell number. Each cell subset was processed separately to prevent cross-contamination, with patient and healthy donor samples processed together. The immunoSEQ multiplex PCR was used to amplify TCRB sequences from cDNA, yielding 87-bp fragments that span the CDR3 region. Sequencing of the amplicons was performed on the Illumina HiSeq platform. Per the original workflow: PCR bias was computationally corrected using synthetic template baselines, reads within Hamming distance 2 were collapsed, and singletons that could not be merged were discarded. Reads were aligned against IMGT to assign V, D and J genes, CDR3 length and insertions or deletions at six rearrangement sites. Within each subset, clonotype counts were normalized to the number of sorted cells before true diversity and Gini coefficients were calculated with the tcR R package. The overlap coefficient, calculated on TCRB nucleotide sequences, was used to quantify repertoire sharing. Out-of-frame TCRB sequences from naive cells were analyzed as a proxy for the pre-selection repertoire. TCRdb stores this immuneACCESS table with in-frame sequences only. Part of the clones is absent; in the studies checked, under half of the shortfall reflects unresolved V genes, and no reason is known for the rest. That table supplies the V and J calls and clone size; D and trimming were determined from the DNA. This sample gives 450,000 to 600,000 clones in total; roughly 30% of them show up just once. The ten largest clones capture about 0.065% of the sample.

Source material: naive CD4+ T cells from blood. The sample's cell subset or site label is to be understood as: true naive CD4+ T cells. This receptor was obtained from a young man in good health. The sequence joins TRBV5-1 to TRBJ2-7; 7 bases in between match TRBD2. The nucleotide sequence is TGCGCCAGCAGCGACTCGGGACTAAACTACGAGCAGTACTTC. Its product reads: CASSDSGLNYEQYF.